This is a list of T cell receptor beta chains from one sample in a study of cytomegalovirus exposure and HLA in healthy donors. Repertoires were generated with immunoSEQ multiplex PCR, while TCRdb's copy carries only in-frame clones and drops some. The table records 100,000 or so clones, about 81% of them present only once. Sequenced sample: PBMCs. These receptors were collected from a man aged 35 to 55 in good health and CMV-seronegative. CDR3s include the opening cysteine and the closing phenylalanine or tryptophan. A D gene is named only where the DNA matches it firmly. Size is omitted from some rows. Given values are once, few, many or a class for expanded clones.

TRBV9	TRBJ2-1	TRBD1	once	CASSPRPGQPYNEQFF	TGTGCCAGCAGCCCTCGCCCGGGACAGCCCTACAATGAGCAGTTCTTC
TRBV4-1	TRBJ1-3	NA	few	CASNEDSPSGNTIYF	TGCGCCAGCAACGAGGACAGTCCCTCTGGAAACACCATATATTTT
TRBV27	TRBJ2-5	NA	few	CASSHGDIWTQYF	TGTGCCAGCAGTCACGGGGACATTTGGACCCAGTACTTC
TRBV27	TRBJ1-5	TRBD1	NA	CASSLFWDRVYNQPQHF	TGTGCCAGCAGTTTATTTTGGGACAGGGTCTACAATCAGCCCCAGCATTTT
TRBV7-2	TRBJ1-6	TRBD1	NA	CASSARTGPSPLHF	TGTGCCAGCAGCGCCCGGACAGGGCCTTCACCCCTCCACTTT
TRBV19	TRBJ2-1	NA	NA	CASSRVGYNEQFF	TGTGCCAGTAGCAGGGTGGGATACAATGAGCAGTTCTTC
TRBV19	TRBJ2-3	TRBD1	few	CASSTGQGASTDTQYF	TGTGCCAGTAGTACCGGACAGGGGGCTAGCACAGATACGCAGTATTTT
TRBV2	TRBJ2-3	NA	NA	CASSEGQGTQYF	TGTGCCAGCAGTGAGGGCCAGGGGACGCAGTATTTT
TRBV2	TRBJ1-2	NA	NA	CASSAARGGGYTF	TGTGCCAGCAGTGCCGCGCGGGGAGGAGGCTACACCTTC
TRBV6-5	TRBJ1-2	TRBD1	NA	CASSYAHGTAGRGYTF	TGTGCCAGCAGTTACGCACACGGGACAGCGGGTCGGGGCTACACCTTC
TRBV5-1	TRBJ2-2	NA	NA	CASSSTGTTNTGELFF	TGCGCCAGCAGCTCCACCGGGACAACGAACACCGGGGAGCTGTTTTTT
TRBV5-1	TRBJ2-2	NA	NA	CASSLAVAGRGGELFF	TGCGCCAGCAGCTTGGCCGTGGCAGGACGGGGCGGGGAGCTGTTTTTT
TRBV4-3	TRBJ2-1	NA	few	CASSEAWASSNNEQFF	TGCGCCAGCAGCGAGGCCTGGGCTAGCTCTAACAATGAGCAGTTCTTC
TRBV4-1	TRBJ1-6	TRBD1	once	CASSLAGQGGSQGVNSPLHF	TGCGCCAGCAGCCTCGCCGGACAGGGAGGATCTCAGGGAGTTAATTCACCCCTCCACTTT
TRBV11-1	TRBJ2-5	NA	NA	CASSFAQEATQYF	TGTGCCAGCAGCTTCGCTCAAGAGGCGACCCAGTACTTC
TRBV28	TRBJ1-4	TRBD1	NA	CASENRGNEKLFF	TGTGCCAGCGAGAACAGGGGTAATGAAAAACTGTTTTTT
TRBV5-8	TRBJ2-3	NA	NA	CASSLRGAGDTQYF	TGTGCCAGCAGCTTGCGGGGGGCGGGCGATACGCAGTATTTT
TRBV7-8	TRBJ2-3	TRBD1	NA	CASSLRPGTGIHTQYF	TGTGCCAGCAGCTTACGACCCGGGACAGGGATCCATACGCAGTATTTT
TRBV19	TRBJ2-7	NA	once	CASRWSGETYEQYF	TGTGCCAGCCGCTGGTCAGGGGAAACCTACGAGCAGTACTTC
TRBV18	TRBJ1-1	TRBD1	NA	CASSPRTGEAFF	TGTGCCAGCTCACCAAGGACAGGGGAAGCTTTCTTT
TRBV5-1	TRBJ2-3	NA	NA	CASSLRQGGDTQYF	TGCGCCAGCAGCCTGAGACAGGGAGGTGATACGCAGTATTTT
TRBV11-2	TRBJ1-2	TRBD1	few	CASSKDRNYGYTF	TGTGCCAGCAGCAAGGACAGGAACTATGGCTACACCTTC
TRBV10-2	TRBJ1-2	TRBD1	NA	CASSVAGGYGYTF	TGCGCCAGCAGTGTGGCAGGGGGCTATGGCTACACCTTC
TRBV7-9	TRBJ1-3	NA	NA	CASSLVIDNSGNTIYF	TGTGCCAGCAGCTTAGTGATAGACAACTCTGGAAACACCATATATTTT
TRBV28	TRBJ1-5	NA	NA	CASSSPTENQPQHF	TGTGCCAGCAGTTCCCCGACAGAAAATCAGCCCCAGCATTTT
TRBV5-6	TRBJ2-7	NA	NA	CASSWGTREQYF	TGTGCCAGCAGCTGGGGCACTCGGGAGCAGTACTTC
TRBV7-2	TRBJ1-3	NA	NA	CASSLGPISSGNTIYF	TGTGCCAGCAGCTTAGGCCCGATTAGCTCTGGAAACACCATATATTTT
TRBV7-9	TRBJ2-7	NA	NA	CASSEAGDYTSYEQYF	TGTGCCAGCAGCGAGGCAGGCGACTATACTTCCTACGAGCAGTACTTC
TRBV7-9	TRBJ2-7	NA	NA	CSSSLGGGEQYF	TGTTCCAGCAGCTTAGGAGGAGGCGAGCAGTACTTC
TRBV4-3	TRBJ1-3	TRBD1	NA	CASSLGTGGENTIYF	TGCGCCAGCAGCCTTGGGACAGGGGGCGAAAACACCATATATTTT
TRBV27	TRBJ1-2	TRBD1	NA	CASKPGTGGSSYTF	TGTGCCAGCAAGCCCGGGACAGGGGGCTCAAGCTACACCTTC
TRBV4-3	TRBJ2-1	TRBD2	NA	CASSQDRTSFNEQFF	TGCGCCAGCAGCCAAGATCGGACTAGTTTTAATGAGCAGTTCTTC
TRBV4-3	TRBJ2-3	NA	few	CASSQEPGDTQYF	TGCGCCAGCAGCCAAGAACCGGGGGATACGCAGTATTTT
TRBV6-6	TRBJ1-1	NA	NA	CASSYPPRGNTEAFF	TGTGCCAGCAGTTACCCCCCACGAGGGAACACTGAAGCTTTCTTT
TRBV5-1	TRBJ1-5	NA	once	CASGRRGSNQPQHF	TGCGCCAGCGGCAGGCGAGGGAGCAATCAGCCCCAGCATTTT
TRBV27	TRBJ1-6	TRBD1	NA	CASSYAPSSPDRGVYSPLHF	TGTGCCAGCAGCTACGCGCCCTCGTCGCCGGACAGGGGAGTGTATTCACCCCTCCACTTT
TRBV27	TRBJ2-2	NA	NA	CASSHLRGGELFF	TGTGCCAGCAGCCATCTTCGGGGCGGGGAGCTGTTTTTT
TRBV15	TRBJ2-4	TRBD2	NA	CATSRAGTSGAYLAKNIQYF	TGTGCCACCAGCAGAGCAGGGACTAGCGGGGCATACCTAGCCAAAAACATTCAGTACTTC
TRBV18	TRBJ1-2	NA	NA	CASSPPNSGGYTF	TGTGCCAGCTCACCACCTAATTCCGGGGGCTACACCTTC
TRBV7-2	TRBJ2-7	TRBD2	few	CASSSGLAARGHYEQYF	TGTGCCAGCAGCTCTGGACTAGCGGCCCGAGGGCACTACGAGCAGTACTTC
TRBV5-1	TRBJ2-1	TRBD1	NA	CASSSGTASYNEQFF	TGCGCCAGCAGCTCGGGGACAGCCTCCTACAATGAGCAGTTCTTC
TRBV27	TRBJ2-5	TRBD1	NA	CASRPTGVRSETQYF	TGTGCCAGCAGACCCACAGGGGTCCGTTCGGAGACCCAGTACTTC
TRBV7-9	TRBJ2-7	TRBD1	NA	CASSGSGQGAGEQYF	TGTGCCAGCAGCGGGTCCGGACAGGGGGCCGGAGAGCAGTACTTC
TRBV6-5	TRBJ1-6	NA	once	CASSYEQTHRPLHF	TGTGCCAGCAGTTATGAACAGACCCACCGCCCCCTCCACTTT
TRBV7-3	TRBJ1-2	TRBD1	NA	CASSPTDRALGYGYTF	TGTGCCAGCAGCCCAACCGACAGGGCCCTAGGCTATGGCTACACCTTC
TRBV5-1	TRBJ1-1	TRBD1	NA	CASSPGQGLNTEAFF	TGCGCCAGCAGCCCGGGACAGGGGCTGAACACTGAAGCTTTCTTT
TRBV7-9	TRBJ1-6	NA	NA	CSSSAERQRMNNSPLHF	TGTTCCAGCAGCGCAGAGAGACAGAGAATGAATAATTCACCCCTCCACTTT
TRBV5-4	TRBJ2-3	TRBD1	NA	CASRLYRDRTQYF	TGTGCCAGCAGACTATACCGGGACAGGACGCAGTATTTT
TRBV7-2	TRBJ1-5	NA	NA	CASSLGPISNQPQHF	TGTGCCAGCAGCTTAGGTCCAATTAGCAATCAGCCCCAGCATTTT
TRBV5-4	TRBJ1-1	TRBD1	once	CASSGTGVTEAFF	TGTGCCAGCAGCGGTACAGGGGTCACTGAAGCTTTCTTT
TRBV7-9	TRBJ1-5	NA	NA	CASSLGQVNQPQHF	TGTGCCAGCAGCTTAGGACAGGTCAATCAGCCCCAGCATTTT
TRBV9	TRBJ2-1	TRBD2	NA	CASSVRKRAGGTWDEQFF	TGTGCCAGCAGCGTACGGAAGCGTGCGGGGGGCACCTGGGATGAGCAGTTCTTC
TRBV6-5	TRBJ1-5	NA	few	CASSYSITAEQPQHF	TGTGCCAGCAGTTACTCGATAACAGCCGAACAGCCCCAGCATTTT
TRBV4-1	TRBJ2-3	NA	NA	CASSQDIVLSDTQYF	TGCGCCAGCAGCCAAGATATCGTTCTTTCAGATACGCAGTATTTT
TRBV10-1	TRBJ1-1	NA	NA	CASRTGTVQAFF	TGCGCCAGCAGAACGGGAACTGTGCAAGCTTTCTTT
TRBV30	TRBJ1-1	NA	NA	CAWSRQGIVHTEAFF	TGTGCCTGGAGTCGCCAGGGGATAGTCCACACTGAAGCTTTCTTT
TRBV5-1	TRBJ1-2	NA	NA	CASSLGQLNYGYTF	TGCGCCAGCAGCTTGGGACAGCTGAACTATGGCTACACCTTC
TRBV9	TRBJ2-1	TRBD2	NA	CASSVEGGDYIYNEQFF	TGTGCCAGCAGCGTAGAGGGTGGGGACTATATCTACAATGAGCAGTTCTTC
TRBV11-3	TRBJ2-5	TRBD1	NA	CASSSTGDREQYF	TGTGCCAGCAGCTCGACAGGGGATCGGGAGCAGTACTTC
TRBV28	TRBJ1-1	TRBD1	NA	CASSPSRQGVTEAFF	TGTGCCAGCAGTCCCTCAAGACAGGGAGTCACTGAAGCTTTCTTT